A single sample gave rise to the 25 T cell receptor beta chains below, sequenced in a study of T cell responses to AZD1222 COVID-19 vaccine (dated by TCRdb to the early 2020s). The intended sense of this specimen's time point label: about 28 days (+/-7) after the second vaccine dose. Library preparation employed the immunoSEQ multiplex PCR assay. The table comes from immuneACCESS by way of TCRdb, which keeps in-frame sequences with V and J called. Part of the clones is missing from these tables; in studies checked, under half for an unresolved V gene and the rest for unknown reasons. In this sample the table shows 100,000 to 150,000 clones, 65% to 90% of which occur a single time. About 28% of the sample comes from the top ten. The starting material was peripheral blood, obtained 28 days after the second AZD1222 dose. These receptor sequences come from an adult who received the AZD1222 COVID-19 vaccine.

This chain joins TRBV24-1 and TRBJ1-5; D remains unclear. V lost 2 bases and J lost 0, with 10 bases in between. The CDR3 has 16 residues. The germline CDR1 and CDR2 sequences are KGHDR and SFDVKD. CDR3 bases: TGTGCCACCAGTGATTCGGCCCGGGGTAGCAATCAGCCCCAGCATTTT. Translation: CATSDSARGSNQPQHF.

A single count supports this clone. The CDR3 DNA reads TGTGCCAGTAGTAGCCTCGGGGCGGGGAAACTGTTTTTT. Residues: CASSSLGAGKLFF. The chain is built from TRBV19 and TRBJ1-4, with a possible D match to TRBD1 (5 bases). V was trimmed by 4 bases and J by 11 bases, leaving 14 bases between them. The CDR3 sequence is 13 residues long. From germline, CDR1 is LNHDA and CDR2 SQIVND (reference sequence).

This clone was seen just once. This chain joins TRBV27 and TRBJ2-6; D uncertain. The V end was cut by 3 bases, the J end by 3 bases, with 3 bases between. Germline V CDR1 and CDR2: MNHEY, SMNVEV (reference sequence). CDR3 length equals 13 residues. CDR3 loop: CASSFVGANVLTF. For the CDR3, the DNA is TGTGCCAGCAGTTTTGTTGGGGCCAACGTCCTGACTTTC. Full variable domain (rest looked up from reference TRBV27 and TRBJ2-6): EAQVTQNPRYLITVTGKKLTVTCSQNMNHEYMSWYRQDPGLGLRQIYYSMNVEVTDKGDVPEGYKVSRKEKRNFPLILESPSPNQTSLYFCASSFVGANVLTFGAGSRLTVL.

The chain links TRBV11-2 to TRBJ2-3, with 7 nucleotides matching TRBD2. CDR3 length: 12 amino acids. Germline V CDR1 and CDR2: SGHAT, FQNNGV. V gave up 5 bases and J gave up 14 bases; unmatched junction bases: 10. CDR3 DNA: TGTGCCAGCAGCCGACTAGCCGGGTCGGGGTATTTT. Protein sequence: CASSRLAGSGYF.

The rearrangement joins TRBV19 to TRBJ1-2; 9 bases align to TRBD1. J gave up 1 base and V 4 bases, and 4 bases lay outside the gene matches. CDR1 is LNHDA, CDR2 SQIVND, per germline (reference sequence). This CDR3 has 15 residues. The CDR3 loop reads CASSTKTGGNYGYTF. The DNA of the CDR3 is TGTGCCAGTAGTACGAAGACAGGGGGTAACTATGGCTACACCTTC.

V usage is TRBV7-2 and J usage is TRBJ2-1; D unclear. V shed 3 bases and J shed 2 bases, with 2 bases lying between them. The CDR3 consists of 12 residues. Germline V gives CDR1 SGHTA, CDR2 FQGNSA. The CDR3 loop is CASSFPYNEQFF. DNA for the CDR3: TGTGCCAGCAGCTTCCCCTACAATGAGCAGTTCTTC. Together with reference TRBV7-2 and TRBJ2-1, the CDR3 gives the full variable domain: GAGVSQSPSNKVTEKGKDVELRCDPISGHTALYWYRQSLGQGLEFLIYFQGNSAPDKSGLPSDRFSAERTGGSVSTLTIQRTQQEDSAVYLCASSFPYNEQFFGPGTRLTVL.

CDR3 DNA sequence: TGTGCCAGCAGCCGCGACGCAGGGGGCGGCAACTATGGCTACACCTTC. Amino acid sequence: CASSRDAGGGNYGYTF. The chain uses TRBV7-2 and TRBJ1-2; 8 nucleotides match TRBD1. From germline, CDR1 is SGHTA and CDR2 FQGNSA. The CDR3 length is 16 residues. V trimming: 5 bases; J trimming: 2 bases; junction bases outside the gene matches: 10. Filled out from reference TRBV7-2 and TRBJ1-2, the complete variable domain reads GAGVSQSPSNKVTEKGKDVELRCDPISGHTALYWYRQSLGQGLEFLIYFQGNSAPDKSGLPSDRFSAERTGGSVSTLTIQRTQQEDSAVYLCASSRDAGGGNYGYTFGSGTRLTVV.

The chain employs TRBV10-2 and TRBJ2-1, with TRBD1 as a possible D gene (5 bases). The CDR3 consists of 16 residues. The V gene lost 6 bases and the J gene lost 0 bases, with 15 bases spanning the gap. Germline V gene sequence: CDR1 WSHSY, CDR2 SAAADI. CDR3 bases: TGCGCCAGCAGGGACATTGACTTGAGCTCCTACAATGAGCAGTTCTTC. It specifies CASRDIDLSSYNEQFF.

The chain employs TRBV19 and TRBJ2-2; no clear D. The CDR3 has 14 amino acids. V lost 7 bases and J lost 0, with 9 bases in between. From germline, CDR1 is LNHDA and CDR2 SQIVND (reference sequence). The CDR3 sequence: CASKGTSNTGELFF. CDR3 DNA: TGTGCCAGTAAGGGCACATCGAACACCGGGGAGCTGTTTTTT. Together with reference TRBV19 and TRBJ2-2, the CDR3 gives the full variable domain: DGGITQSPKYLFRKEGQNVTLSCEQNLNHDAMYWYRQDPGQGLRLIYYSQIVNDFQKGDIAEGYSVSREKKESFPLTVTSAQKNPTAFYLCASKGTSNTGELFFGEGSRLTVL.

This clone appeared once. V usage is TRBV19 and J usage is TRBJ2-5; TRBD2 matches at 7 bases. The CDR3 contains 14 residues. The trim removed 5 bases at V and 4 bases at J, leaving 7 bases unmatched. Per the germline V gene, CDR1 is LNHDA and CDR2 is SQIVND (reference sequence). This CDR3 reads CASSPSTGGETQYF. DNA for the CDR3: TGTGCCAGTAGTCCCTCAACGGGGGGAGAGACCCAGTACTTC.

CDR3 coding DNA: TGTGCCAGCAGTGAATATGGACAGACCAATGAGCAGTTCTTC. It encodes CASSEYGQTNEQFF. The genes are TRBV25-1 and TRBJ2-1; possibly TRBD1 for D (6 bases). The V gene lost 0 bases and the J gene lost 6 bases, with 9 bases spanning the gap. CDR1 and CDR2 from the germline V gene are MGHDK and SYGVNS. This CDR3 comprises 14 residues.

V is TRBV4-2 and J is TRBJ2-1; 11 nucleotides align to TRBD2. The germline V gene has CDR1 LGHNA and CDR2 YNFKEQ. The V gene end was trimmed by 2 bases and the J gene end by 6 bases; junction bases not matched to a gene: 18. This CDR3 contains 20 residues. The CDR3 sequence: CASSQTASVAGGRRGNEQFF. For the CDR3, the DNA is TGTGCCAGCAGCCAAACAGCCTCGGTAGCGGGGGGGCGGAGGGGCAATGAGCAGTTCTTC.

The chain recombines TRBV10-3 with TRBJ1-1; D may be TRBD1 (6 bases). The length of the CDR3 is 15 residues. Germline CDR1 ENHRY, CDR2 SYGVKD. V was cut by 4 bases and J by 7 bases, with 19 bases left in between. This CDR3 reads CAISAPNGGRLEAFF. The CDR3, as DNA: TGTGCCATCAGTGCTCCAAATGGGGGCAGACTTGAAGCTTTCTTT.

The chain is built from TRBV27 and TRBJ1-2, with TRBD1 identical over 7 bases. CDR1 MNHEY and CDR2 SMNVEV come from the germline V gene (reference sequence). V lost 8 bases and J lost 4; bases outside the gene matches: 22. There are 18 residues in the CDR3. The CDR3 DNA reads as TGTGCCAGCCGTTCCTTTATCAGGAACCAGGGGGAAGGCTATGGCTACACCTTC. Protein sequence: CASRSFIRNQGEGYGYTF.

The rearrangement uses TRBV7-9 and TRBJ1-1, with 8 nucleotides matching TRBD1. The germline gives CDR1 SEHNR, CDR2 FQNEAQ (reference sequence). The V segment lost 6 bases and the J segment 2 bases; nucleotides outside the gene matches: 8. The CDR3 consists of 15 residues. The CDR3 loop is CASSIGGTGNTEAFF. Written as DNA, the CDR3 is TGTGCCAGCAGTATTGGGGGGACAGGTAACACTGAAGCTTTCTTT.

The rearrangement links TRBV6-5 to TRBJ1-6, with D perhaps TRBD1 (6 bases). Trimming cost V 0 bases and J 8 bases, with 11 bases left between them. Germline loops: CDR1 MNHEY, CDR2 SVGAGI. The CDR3 runs to 15 residues. CDR3: CASSYSERQDSPLHF. In DNA, the CDR3 is TGTGCCAGCAGTTACTCCGAGAGACAGGATTCACCCCTCCACTTT.

This chain links TRBV24-1 with TRBJ2-4; D is perhaps TRBD2 (6 bases). The CDR3 spans 16 residues. In germline, CDR1 is KGHDR, CDR2 SFDVKD. Deletions cut 3 bases from V and 4 bases from J, with 15 bases between. The CDR3 DNA sequence: TGTGCCACCAGTGATGGCGGGACGACGACGAAAAACATTCAGTACTTC. It specifies CATSDGGTTTKNIQYF.

This sequence joins TRBV10-3 and TRBJ1-3; no firm D call. Trimming left V 6 bases short and J 0 bases short, with 12 bases between. Germline loops: CDR1 ENHRY, CDR2 SYGVKD. The CDR3 has 15 amino acids. Here the CDR3 reads CAIREDGNSGNTIYF. CDR3 bases: TGTGCCATCAGAGAAGACGGGAACTCTGGAAACACCATATATTTT.

This clone was detected only once. This chain links TRBV7-2 with TRBJ2-3, with 8 nucleotides matching TRBD2. Germline assignment: CDR1 SGHTA and CDR2 FQGNSA. CDR3 length: 16 residues. The ends lost 5 bases at V and 2 bases at J; junction bases unmatched: 9. CDR3 residues: CASSPVAGGVTDTQYF. In DNA, the CDR3 is TGTGCCAGCAGCCCCGTAGCCGGGGGGGTCACAGATACGCAGTATTTT.

The CDR3 sequence: CASTSAGTGYGYTF. The CDR3 region has the DNA TGTGCCAGCACCTCTGCCGGGACAGGGTATGGCTACACCTTC. The chain joins TRBV5-8 to TRBJ1-2, with 9 positions matching TRBD1. The CDR3 has 14 residues. The junction had 8 bases not matched to a gene; V was cut back by 6 bases and J by 5 bases. Germline CDR1 and CDR2: SGHTS and YDEGEE.

The chain is built from TRBV7-2 and TRBJ2-3; TRBD2 matches 11 bases. There are 16 residues in the CDR3. V shed 2 bases and J 9 bases; nucleotides not matched to a gene: 10. Germline CDR1 reads SGHTA; CDR2 reads FQGNSA. The CDR3: CASSLRSSGGAQTQYF. The CDR3 DNA reads TGTGCCAGCAGCTTACGAAGTAGCGGGGGGGCTCAGACGCAGTATTTT.

This clone was counted once. V usage is TRBV28 and J usage is TRBJ2-1; 8 nucleotides align to TRBD1. The trim removed 6 bases at V and 3 bases at J, leaving 13 bases unmatched. Germline assignment: CDR1 MDHEN and CDR2 SYDVKM. CDR3 size: 17 residues. The CDR3 is CASSQGLGQGLYNEQFF. In DNA form, the CDR3 reads TGTGCCAGCAGCCAAGGCCTAGGACAGGGCCTCTACAATGAGCAGTTCTTC.

The V call is TRBV5-4, the J call TRBJ1-3; 9 bases align to TRBD1. Germline CDR1 reads SGHNT; CDR2 reads YYREEE (reference sequence). With V trimmed by 4 bases and J by 3 bases, 8 bases remained unmatched. The CDR3 runs to 16 residues. CDR3 DNA sequence: TGTGCCAGCAGCCCAATGGACAGGGGAATTGGAAACACCATATATTTT. Amino acid sequence: CASSPMDRGIGNTIYF.

In its sample, this clone was seen a few times. This sequence joins TRBV11-2 and TRBJ1-2, with D unclear. The CDR3 is 12 residues long. V lost 0 bases to trimming and J lost 6 bases, with 5 bases between them. The germline V gene has CDR1 SGHAT and CDR2 FQNNGV. Here the CDR3 reads CASSLDGDGYTF. The CDR3 DNA follows: TGTGCCAGCAGCTTAGACGGGGATGGCTACACCTTC.

The chain is built from TRBV7-2 and TRBJ1-3, with D possibly TRBD1 on 5 matching bases. The CDR3 totals 14 residues. Germline CDR1 is SGHTA and CDR2 is FQGNSA. V lost 7 bases and J lost 2, with 12 bases in between. CDR3 residues: CASTYSTAGNTIYF. The CDR3, as DNA: TGTGCCAGCACCTACTCGACAGCTGGAAACACCATATATTTT.